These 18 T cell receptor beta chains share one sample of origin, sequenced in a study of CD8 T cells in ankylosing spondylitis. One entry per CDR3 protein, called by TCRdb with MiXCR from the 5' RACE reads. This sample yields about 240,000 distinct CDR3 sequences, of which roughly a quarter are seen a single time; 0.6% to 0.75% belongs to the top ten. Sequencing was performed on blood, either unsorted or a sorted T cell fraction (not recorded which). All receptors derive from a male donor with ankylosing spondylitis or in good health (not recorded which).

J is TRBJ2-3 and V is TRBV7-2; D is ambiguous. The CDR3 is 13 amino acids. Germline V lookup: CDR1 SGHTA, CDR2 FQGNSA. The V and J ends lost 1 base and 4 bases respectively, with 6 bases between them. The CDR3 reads CASSLVASDTQYF. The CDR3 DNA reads TGTGCCAGCAGCTTAGTGGCATCAGATACGCAGTATTTT.

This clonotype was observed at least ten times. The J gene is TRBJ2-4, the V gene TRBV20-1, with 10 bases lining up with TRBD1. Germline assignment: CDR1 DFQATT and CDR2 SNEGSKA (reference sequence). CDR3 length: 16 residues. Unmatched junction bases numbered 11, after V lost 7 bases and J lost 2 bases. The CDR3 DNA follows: TGCAGTGTTCCTTTGACAGGGGGCAGGTCCAAAAACATTCAGTACTTC. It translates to CSVPLTGGRSKNIQYF.

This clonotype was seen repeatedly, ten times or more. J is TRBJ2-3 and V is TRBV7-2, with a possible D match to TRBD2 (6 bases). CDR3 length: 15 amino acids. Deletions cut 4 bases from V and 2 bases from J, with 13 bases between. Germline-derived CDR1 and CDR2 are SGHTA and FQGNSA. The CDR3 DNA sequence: TGTGCCAGCAGCTCAAACCGGGGGAACACAGATACGCAGTATTTT. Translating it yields CASSSNRGNTDTQYF.

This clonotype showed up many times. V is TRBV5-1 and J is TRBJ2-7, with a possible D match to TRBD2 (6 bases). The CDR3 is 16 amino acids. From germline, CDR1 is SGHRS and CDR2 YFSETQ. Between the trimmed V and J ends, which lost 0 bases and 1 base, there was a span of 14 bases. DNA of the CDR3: TGCGCCAGCAGCTTGGCTGGGGGGACCTCTTCCTACGAGCAGTACTTC. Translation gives CASSLAGGTSSYEQYF.

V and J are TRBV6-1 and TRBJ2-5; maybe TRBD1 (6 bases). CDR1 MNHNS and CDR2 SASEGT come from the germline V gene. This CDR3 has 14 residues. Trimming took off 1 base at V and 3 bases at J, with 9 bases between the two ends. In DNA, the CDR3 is TGTGCCAGCAGTGAAGGTTACAGGGAAGAGACCCAGTACTTC. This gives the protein CASSEGYREETQYF.

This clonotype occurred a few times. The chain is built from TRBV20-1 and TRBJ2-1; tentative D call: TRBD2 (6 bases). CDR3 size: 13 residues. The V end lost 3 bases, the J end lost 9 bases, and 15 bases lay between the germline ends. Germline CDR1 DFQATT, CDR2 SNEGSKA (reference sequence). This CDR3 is CSASSLAWGEQFF. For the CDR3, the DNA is TGCAGTGCTAGTTCCCTAGCGTGGGGTGAGCAGTTCTTC.

CDR3: CSAQGPPNEKLFF. The CDR3 nucleotides read TGCAGTGCCCAGGGACCGCCTAATGAAAAACTGTTTTTT. The chain carries TRBV20-1 and TRBJ1-4; a possible D gene is TRBD1 (5 bases). V lost 6 bases, J lost 3 bases, and 11 bases lay in between. CDR1 and CDR2 (germline): DFQATT, SNEGSKA (reference sequence). The CDR3 is made up of 13 amino acids.

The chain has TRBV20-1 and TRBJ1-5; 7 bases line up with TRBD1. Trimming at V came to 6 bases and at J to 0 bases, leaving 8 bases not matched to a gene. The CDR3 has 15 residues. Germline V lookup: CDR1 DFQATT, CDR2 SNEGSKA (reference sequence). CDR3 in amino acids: CSASIQGYSNQPQHF. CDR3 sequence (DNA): TGCAGTGCGTCGATACAGGGGTATAGCAATCAGCCCCAGCATTTT.

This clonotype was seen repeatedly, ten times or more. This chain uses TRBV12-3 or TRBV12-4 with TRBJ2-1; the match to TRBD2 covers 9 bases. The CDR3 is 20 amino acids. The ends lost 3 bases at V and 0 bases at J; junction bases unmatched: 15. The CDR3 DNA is TGTGCCAGCAGTTTTAGGGTTTTGCAGCGGGGGGCCTACTCCTACAATGAGCAGTTCTTC. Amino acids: CASSFRVLQRGAYSYNEQFF.

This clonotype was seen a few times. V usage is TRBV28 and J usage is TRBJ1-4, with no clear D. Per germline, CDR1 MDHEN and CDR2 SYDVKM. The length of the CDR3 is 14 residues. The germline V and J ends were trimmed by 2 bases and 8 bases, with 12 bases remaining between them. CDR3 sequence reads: CASSLGSLSEKLFF. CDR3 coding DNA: TGTGCCAGCAGTTTAGGCAGCCTATCCGAAAAACTGTTTTTT.

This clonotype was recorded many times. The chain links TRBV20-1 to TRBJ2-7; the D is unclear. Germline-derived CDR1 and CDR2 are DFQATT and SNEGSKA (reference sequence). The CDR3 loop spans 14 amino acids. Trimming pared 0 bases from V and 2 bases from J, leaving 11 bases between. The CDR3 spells CSARESGGPYEQYF. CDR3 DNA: TGCAGTGCTAGAGAATCGGGCGGCCCCTACGAGCAGTACTTC.

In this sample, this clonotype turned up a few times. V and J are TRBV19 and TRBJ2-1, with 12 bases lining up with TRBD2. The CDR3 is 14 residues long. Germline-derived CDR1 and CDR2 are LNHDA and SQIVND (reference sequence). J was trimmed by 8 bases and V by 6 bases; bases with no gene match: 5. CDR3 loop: CASSASGGAYEQFF. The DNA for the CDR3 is TGTGCCAGTAGCGCTAGCGGGGGGGCATATGAGCAGTTCTTC.

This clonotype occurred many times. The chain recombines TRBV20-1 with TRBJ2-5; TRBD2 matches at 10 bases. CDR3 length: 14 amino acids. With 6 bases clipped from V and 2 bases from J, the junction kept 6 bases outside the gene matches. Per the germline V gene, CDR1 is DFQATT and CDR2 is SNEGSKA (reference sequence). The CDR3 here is CSAISGGRQETQYF. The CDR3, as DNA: TGCAGTGCCATTAGCGGGGGGCGTCAAGAGACCCAGTACTTC.

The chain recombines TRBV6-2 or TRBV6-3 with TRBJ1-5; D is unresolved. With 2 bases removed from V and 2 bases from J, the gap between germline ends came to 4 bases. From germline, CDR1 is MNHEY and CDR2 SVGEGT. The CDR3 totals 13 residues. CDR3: CASSYVGNQPQHF. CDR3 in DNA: TGTGCCAGCAGTTACGTGGGCAATCAGCCCCAGCATTTT.

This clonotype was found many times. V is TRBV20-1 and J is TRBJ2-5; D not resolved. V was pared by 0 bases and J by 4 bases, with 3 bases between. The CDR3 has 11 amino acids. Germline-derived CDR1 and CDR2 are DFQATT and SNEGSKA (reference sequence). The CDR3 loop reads CSARDGETQYF. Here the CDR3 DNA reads TGCAGTGCTAGAGATGGAGAGACCCAGTACTTC.

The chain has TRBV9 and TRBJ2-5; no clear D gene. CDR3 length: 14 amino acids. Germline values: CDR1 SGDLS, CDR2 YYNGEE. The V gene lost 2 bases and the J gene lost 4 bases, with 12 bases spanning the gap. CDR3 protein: CASSVSPLGETQYF. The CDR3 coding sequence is TGTGCCAGCAGCGTGTCACCACTTGGAGAGACCCAGTACTTC.

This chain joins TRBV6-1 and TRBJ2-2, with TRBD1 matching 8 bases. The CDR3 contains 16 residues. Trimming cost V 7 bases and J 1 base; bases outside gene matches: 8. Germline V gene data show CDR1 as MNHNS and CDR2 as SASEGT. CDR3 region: CASIPPGQGNTGELFF. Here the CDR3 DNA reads TGTGCCAGCATCCCACCCGGACAGGGGAACACCGGGGAGCTGTTTTTT.

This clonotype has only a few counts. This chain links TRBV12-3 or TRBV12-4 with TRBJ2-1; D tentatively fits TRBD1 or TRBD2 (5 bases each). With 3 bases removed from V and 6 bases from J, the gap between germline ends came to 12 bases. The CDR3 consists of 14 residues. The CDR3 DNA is TGTGCCAGCAGTTTGGGACCCTCGGGCAATGAGCAGTTCTTC. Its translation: CASSLGPSGNEQFF.